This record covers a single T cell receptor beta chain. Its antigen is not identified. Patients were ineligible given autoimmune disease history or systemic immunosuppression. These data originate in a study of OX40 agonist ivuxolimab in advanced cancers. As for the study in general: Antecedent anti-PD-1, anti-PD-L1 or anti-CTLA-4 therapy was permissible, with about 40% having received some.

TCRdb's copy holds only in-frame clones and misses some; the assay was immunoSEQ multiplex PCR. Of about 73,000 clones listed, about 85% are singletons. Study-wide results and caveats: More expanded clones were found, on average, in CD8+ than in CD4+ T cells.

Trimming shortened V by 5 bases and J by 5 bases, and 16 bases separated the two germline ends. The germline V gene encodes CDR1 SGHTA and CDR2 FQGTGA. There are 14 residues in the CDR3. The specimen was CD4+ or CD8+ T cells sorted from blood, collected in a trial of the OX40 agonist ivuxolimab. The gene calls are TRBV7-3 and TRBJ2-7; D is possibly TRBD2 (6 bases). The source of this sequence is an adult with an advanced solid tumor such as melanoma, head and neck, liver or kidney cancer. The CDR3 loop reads CASSPRASADEQYF. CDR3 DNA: TGTGCCAGCAGCCCCCGGGCTAGCGCGGACGAGCAGTACTTC.